These 24 T cell receptor beta chains came from one sample sequenced in a study of T cell repertoires in cytomegalovirus infection. Their target antigens are unknown. In TCRdb, the reads were re-called with MiXCR into one record per CDR3 protein. The sample has 200,000 to 250,000 distinct CDR3 sequences; 35% to 40% are singletons. Sequences were derived from CD8+ T cells from cultured PBMCs, sampled from culture after CMV antigen stimulation. The receptor set was obtained from a human donor in good health (CMV status not recorded). Some clones in this sample may be carry-over from other donors' samples.

This rearrangement joins TRBV27 to TRBJ1-2, with D uncertain. Germline values: CDR1 MNHEY, CDR2 SMNVEV (reference sequence). Trimming took 0 bases from V and 3 from J, leaving 11 bases between them. The CDR3 loop spans 15 amino acids. The CDR3, as DNA: TGTGCCAGCAGTTTATCGTGGACGGCTCACTATGGCTACACCTTC. It is translated as CASSLSWTAHYGYTF.

This clonotype has just one count. V gene TRBV20-1 combines with J gene TRBJ1-6; 8 bases align to TRBD1. The V gene end was trimmed by 0 bases and the J gene end by 6 bases; junction bases not matched to a gene: 16. Germline CDR1 reads DFQATT; CDR2 reads SNEGSKA (reference sequence). The CDR3 spans 19 residues. CDR3 DNA sequence: TGCAGTGCTAGAGACTTGCTGGGGACAGGCCTAAAAACTAATTCACCCCTCCACTTT. Protein product: CSARDLLGTGLKTNSPLHF.

The V gene is TRBV2, the J gene TRBJ2-1, with 16 bases fitting TRBD2. V was pared by 4 bases and J by 3 bases, with 9 bases of the junction left unmatched. CDR1 is SNHLY, CDR2 FYNNEI, per germline. The CDR3 runs to 19 residues. The DNA for the CDR3 is TGTGCCAGCAGTGTTGAGGGACTAGCGGGAGGGCCGGTCTACAATGAGCAGTTCTTC. This gives the protein CASSVEGLAGGPVYNEQFF.

The DNA of the CDR3 is TGTGCCAGCAGTCGAGCCGGTCGGGTACGGGAAAAACTGTTTTTT. It specifies CASSRAGRVREKLFF. The chain recombines TRBV14 with TRBJ1-4; D unclear. Trimming left V 6 bases short and J 8 bases short, with 19 bases between. The CDR3 consists of 15 residues. The germline V gene has CDR1 SGHDN and CDR2 FVKESK.

The gene calls are TRBV4-2 and TRBJ2-5, with D perhaps matching TRBD1 or TRBD2 (6 bases each). The length of the CDR3 is 15 residues. V dropped 0 bases and J dropped 4 bases, with 12 bases sitting between them. The germline V gene has CDR1 LGHNA and CDR2 YNFKEQ. The CDR3 is CASSQELGGPETQYF. CDR3 sequence (DNA): TGTGCCAGCAGCCAAGAGCTGGGGGGCCCAGAGACCCAGTACTTC.

The rearrangement uses TRBV7-9 and TRBJ2-7; perhaps TRBD1 as D (6 bases). The CDR3 has 10 residues. V was shortened by 8 bases and J by 6 bases, with 8 bases between the two germline ends. Germline V gene sequence: CDR1 SEHNR, CDR2 FQNEAQ (reference sequence). The CDR3, as DNA: TGTGCCAGCGGACAGACCGAGCAGTACTTC. Its translation: CASGQTEQYF.

The chain has TRBV7-9 and TRBJ2-5; D is uncertain. Germline assignment: CDR1 SEHNR and CDR2 FQNEAQ (reference sequence). CDR3 size: 12 residues. Trimming left V 6 bases short and J 8 bases short, with 13 bases between. The CDR3 protein is CASRSDVGTQYF. The CDR3 region has the DNA TGTGCCAGCAGGTCTGACGTTGGTACCCAGTACTTC.

V usage is TRBV2 and J usage is TRBJ2-4; 7 nucleotides agree with TRBD1. The J segment lost 8 bases and the V segment lost 0 bases, leaving 13 bases of the junction unmatched. CDR3 length equals 17 residues. CDR1 is SNHLY, CDR2 FYNNEI, per germline. Written as DNA, the CDR3 is TGTGCCAGCAGTGAAGCGCTTCAGGCAGGGGGATTCGACATTCAGTACTTC. This codes for CASSEALQAGGFDIQYF. Using reference TRBV2 and TRBJ2-4 for the parts outside the CDR3, the full variable domain is EPEVTQTPSHQVTQMGQEVILRCVPISNHLYFYWYRQILGQKVEFLVSFYNNEISEKSEIFDDQFSVERPDGSNFTLKIRSTKLEDSAMYFCASSEALQAGGFDIQYFGAGTRLSVL.

The gene calls are TRBV27 and TRBJ2-1, with 7 bases identical to TRBD2. The CDR3 has 15 amino acids. J gave up 4 bases and V 8 bases, and 11 bases lay outside the gene matches. CDR1 is MNHEY, CDR2 SMNVEV, per germline (reference sequence). The CDR3 nucleotides read TGTGCCAGCGCCACCGGTGGGGGAGGGTACAATGAGCAGTTCTTC. Residues: CASATGGGGYNEQFF.

This clonotype has ten or more counts. The CDR3 protein is CASSLARAVLANTGELFF. CDR3 DNA sequence: TGTGCCAGCAGCTTAGCTCGGGCAGTCCTCGCGAACACCGGGGAGCTGTTTTTT. The chain carries TRBV7-6 and TRBJ2-2; D unresolved. Per germline, CDR1 SGHVS and CDR2 FNYEAQ. The CDR3 length is 18 residues. The ends were cut back, 0 bases at V and 0 bases at J, with 14 bases in the middle.

The chain employs TRBV15 and TRBJ1-2, with D perhaps TRBD1 (6 bases). CDR3 size: 14 residues. V lost 1 base and J lost 6, with 12 bases in between. Germline CDR1 reads LNHNV; CDR2 reads YYDKDF (reference sequence). The CDR3 DNA reads TGTGCCACCAGCAGAGCCGGACAGCGGAATGGCTACACCTTC. It codes for CATSRAGQRNGYTF.

The V and J genes are TRBV25-1 and TRBJ2-1; D is perhaps TRBD1 or TRBD2 (5 bases each). Deletions cut 4 bases from V and 2 bases from J, with 18 bases between. The CDR3 is 17 amino acids. In germline, CDR1 is MGHDK, CDR2 SYGVNS. CDR3 in amino acids: CASSAGALQLPYNEQFF. Written as DNA, the CDR3 is TGTGCCAGCAGTGCCGGGGCCCTACAGCTTCCCTACAATGAGCAGTTCTTC.

Only a few counts were recorded for this clonotype. The rearrangement links TRBV11-2 to TRBJ2-1, with 9 bases aligning to TRBD2. J gave up 2 bases and V 1 base, and 3 bases lay outside the gene matches. This CDR3 is 16 amino acids long. Germline lookup yields CDR1 SGHAT and CDR2 FQNNGV. The CDR3 protein is CASSLGLAGTYNEQFF. The CDR3 DNA reads TGTGCCAGCAGCTTAGGTCTAGCGGGGACCTACAATGAGCAGTTCTTC.

This clonotype has only one observation. The chain uses TRBV5-1 and TRBJ1-1, with TRBD1 as a possible D gene (5 bases). CDR1 SGHRS and CDR2 YFSETQ come from the germline V gene. This CDR3 spans 13 amino acids. The V end was cut by 3 bases, the J end by 7 bases, with 13 bases between. The CDR3 loop reads CASSSPDILEAFF. As DNA, the CDR3 is TGCGCCAGCAGCTCCCCGGACATCCTTGAAGCTTTCTTT. Looking up the rest from reference TRBV5-1 and TRBJ1-1 gives the full variable domain: KAGVTQTPRYLIKTRGQQVTLSCSPISGHRSVSWYQQTPGQGLQFLFEYFSETQRNKGNFPGRFSGRQFSNSRSEMNVSTLELGDSALYLCASSSPDILEAFFGQGTRLTVV.

The chain combines TRBV28 with TRBJ2-3; 11 nucleotides line up with TRBD2. The CDR3 is 14 residues long. J was trimmed by 5 bases and V by 6 bases; bases with no gene match: 4. The germline V gene has CDR1 MDHEN and CDR2 SYDVKM. The CDR3 here is CASSQLAGEDTQYF. The CDR3 DNA reads TGTGCCAGCAGCCAACTAGCGGGAGAAGATACGCAGTATTTT. Filled out from reference TRBV28 and TRBJ2-3, the complete variable domain reads DVKVTQSSRYLVKRTGEKVFLECVQDMDHENMFWYRQDPGLGLRLIYFSYDVKMKEKGDIPEGYSVSREKKERFSLILESASTNQTSMYLCASSQLAGEDTQYFGPGTRLTVL.

V gene TRBV13 combines with J gene TRBJ2-1; 8 nucleotides line up with TRBD2. This CDR3 has 16 residues. V was pared by 5 bases and J by 2 bases, with 8 bases of the junction left unmatched. Germline values: CDR1 PRHDT, CDR2 FYEKMQ (reference sequence). This CDR3 reads CASSVAGLRAYNEQFF. CDR3 in DNA: TGTGCCAGCAGCGTAGCGGGACTCAGGGCCTACAATGAGCAGTTCTTC.

This chain joins TRBV12-3 or TRBV12-4 and TRBJ2-5; no firm D call. The CDR3 runs 13 residues. Trimming removed 6 bases at V and 0 bases at J, with 8 bases between. CDR3 loop: CASSGDDQETQYF. For the CDR3, the DNA is TGTGCCAGCAGCGGAGATGACCAAGAGACCCAGTACTTC.

The J gene is TRBJ1-4, the V gene TRBV4-2, with TRBD1 as a possible D gene (6 bases). The CDR3 extends over 17 amino acids. Germline V CDR1 and CDR2: LGHNA, YNFKEQ. Between the trimmed V and J ends, which lost 0 bases and 5 bases, there was a span of 16 bases. CDR3 protein: CASSQDLIGGENEKLFF. The CDR3 DNA follows: TGTGCCAGCAGCCAAGATCTTATAGGGGGAGAAAATGAAAAACTGTTTTTT.

This clonotype was detected a few times. The chain joins TRBV18 to TRBJ2-2; TRBD2 matches at 9 bases. Looked up from germline, CDR1 is KGHSH and CDR2 is LQKENI. This CDR3 is 15 amino acids long. V was pared by 3 bases and J by 7 bases, with 6 bases of the junction left unmatched. The CDR3 reads CASSPDSGRIGELFF. CDR3 in DNA: TGTGCCAGCTCACCGGATAGCGGGAGAATCGGGGAGCTGTTTTTT.

This clonotype was recorded many times. The chain links TRBV7-8 to TRBJ2-1; a possible D gene is TRBD2 (5 bases). Germline V gene lookup returns CDR1 SGHVS and CDR2 FQNEAQ. The ends were cut back, 0 bases at V and 9 bases at J, with 27 bases in the middle. This CDR3 region has 19 residues. For the CDR3, the DNA is TGTGCCAGCAGCTTAGCGTTCGACGTCCGGACGGCTGGAGGAGCTGAGCAGTTCTTC. Protein: CASSLAFDVRTAGGAEQFF.

This clonotype was seen only a few times. This rearrangement joins TRBV28 to TRBJ2-5; no clear D. The CDR3 is 10 amino acids. Trimming left V 10 bases short and J 5 bases short, with 8 bases between. Germline V gene lookup returns CDR1 MDHEN and CDR2 SYDVKM. The CDR3 protein is CATERETQYF. The CDR3 coding sequence is TGTGCCACCGAACGGGAGACCCAGTACTTC.

This clonotype was counted only a few times. The chain links TRBV10-3 to TRBJ1-2; D call uncertain. CDR1 is ENHRY and CDR2 is SYGVKD in the germline V gene. V lost 6 bases and J lost 4, with 18 bases in between. This CDR3 has 15 residues. The DNA of the CDR3 is TGTGCCATCAGGGCGGAGGTTCCCCTCTCCTATGGCTACACCTTC. Translated, it gives CAIRAEVPLSYGYTF.

The chain links TRBV27 to TRBJ2-3; 9 bases map to TRBD2. Germline CDR1 is MNHEY and CDR2 is SMNVEV (reference sequence). The CDR3 totals 16 residues. V dropped 8 bases and J dropped 2; count of bases not matched to a gene: 11. Here the CDR3 reads CASAPFSGGSTDTQYF. The DNA for the CDR3 is TGTGCCAGCGCCCCTTTTAGCGGGGGATCCACAGATACGCAGTATTTT.

In its sample, this clonotype was seen many times. The V gene is TRBV10-3, the J gene TRBJ2-7, with 8 positions matching TRBD2. The length of the CDR3 is 13 residues. The V and J ends lost 10 bases and 2 bases, in that order; junction bases with no gene match: 7. CDR1 is ENHRY and CDR2 is SYGVKD in the germline V gene. CDR3 residues: CATRGGATYEQYF. CDR3 nucleotide sequence: TGTGCCACCCGGGGGGGCGCCACCTACGAGCAGTACTTC.